This TCR beta chain is drawn from a study of blood T cell repertoires in COVID-19 (dated by TCRdb to the early 2020s). As for the study more broadly: The collaborator samples originated in the United States, Italy and Spain and spanned the acute and convalescent phases of COVID-19. The prospective study material was composed of cDNA or gDNA derived from T cells, B-cell-depleted T cells, or PBMCs. Deeply sampled blood TCRbeta repertoires from subjects exposed to, actively infected with, or recovered from COVID-19 were included in the dataset. The repertoires were released in a freely available public database meant as a resource for research on the immune response to SARS-CoV-2. The samples were drawn from two sources: the first 160 participants of the ongoing ImmuneRACE study, and 1,000 to 1,500 subjects contributed by 6 global collaborators. Sample metadata almost always included a de-identified subject ID, COVID-19 status, age in years and sex. Where HLA class I and class II types were available, the types were taken from metadata supplied by the sample provider, not from assay-based typing.

Collaborating institutions collected whole blood in K2EDTA tubes following their own protocols. For TCRbeta analysis, collaborator samples were shipped as frozen whole blood, as isolated PBMCs, or as DNA extracted from either sample type. Results the study describes overall, beyond this receptor: The quantity of clinical and demographic metadata differed by source and by participant and was supplied without curation.

To note about this clone: Its antigen target is currently unknown. Nothing much larger sits one base from this clone, and base qualities are not available.

TCRbeta CDR3 regions were amplified from genomic DNA using the immunoSEQ Assay, a bias-controlled multiplex PCR. As for the original processing: Within the assay, amplification of reference gene primers was used to estimate how many nucleated cells each sample contained. Sequence reads were collapsed and filtered to measure the absolute abundance of every unique TCRbeta CDR3 rearrangement. Productive Simpson clonality was computed per sample as the square root of Simpson's diversity index over productive rearrangements. TCRdb's version of the immuneACCESS table is confined to in-frame rearrangements and falls short of the full clone set. An unresolved V gene accounts for under half of the shortfall where checked; the remainder is of unknown origin. V, J and clone size reflect that table, while D and trimming were determined from the DNA. Present in this sample are 110,000 or so clones, 65% to 85% of which were seen just once. The biggest ten clones account for less than 2% of the sample.

The clonotype comes from a man between 50 and 59 years old with acute or convalescent COVID-19. The specimen sequenced was peripheral blood.

The CDR3 sequence is CASSGQSLYEQYF. The nucleotides are TGTGCCAGCTCAGGACAGTCTCTCTACGAGCAGTACTTC. The rearranged chain carries TRBV18 and TRBJ2-7; the D gene is possibly TRBD1, with 6 bases matching. V drops 5 bases and J drops 3 bases, leaving 11 bases in between. Including the terminal cysteine and phenylalanine, the CDR3 comprises 13 residues. The entry retains the CDR3 DNA only, 39 bases that are in frame from base 1. Per the germline V gene, KGHSH is the CDR1 and LQKENI is the CDR2. Beyond the CDR3, the reference TRBV18 and TRBJ2-7 genes provide the residues; the full variable domain reads: NAGVMQNPRHLVRRRGQEARLRCSPMKGHSHVYWYRQLPEEGLKFMVYLQKENIIDESGMPKERFSAEFPKEGPSILRIQQVVRGDSAAYFCASSGQSLYEQYFGPGTRLTVT.